The 15 T cell receptor beta chains given below trace back to one sample, sequenced in a study of blood T cell repertoires in COVID-19. The table came from immunoSEQ multiplex PCR; TCRdb's copy has only in-frame clones and leaves some out. The sample yields about 210,000 clones, under 90% seen once. Sequenced input: peripheral blood. The source is a woman of 80 years or more with COVID-19, enrolled during active disease.

In nucleotides, the CDR3 is TGTGCCATCAGTGTCCGGGGAGGCACTGAAGCTTTCTTT. Protein sequence: CAISVRGGTEAFF. The chain employs TRBV10-3 and TRBJ1-1; D ambiguous. The CDR3 contains 13 residues. CDR1 is ENHRY and CDR2 is SYGVKD in the germline V gene. V lost 4 bases and J 4 bases, leaving 10 bases between the germline ends.

The chain employs TRBV7-2 and TRBJ2-1; D is perhaps TRBD1 (5 bases). V lost 3 bases and J lost 3, with 9 bases in between. The CDR3 runs to 14 residues. The germline CDR1 and CDR2 sequences are SGHTA and FQGNSA. In nucleotides, the CDR3 is TGTGCCAGCAGCTTCGCAGGGTTCTACAATGAGCAGTTCTTC. This encodes CASSFAGFYNEQFF.

This clone was observed once. The chain uses TRBV7-9 and TRBJ1-1, with TRBD1 matching 7 bases. The CDR3 covers 13 residues. CDR1 is SEHNR, CDR2 FQNEAQ, per germline (reference sequence). The junction had 6 bases not matched to a gene; V was cut back by 1 base and J by 10 bases. Here the CDR3 DNA reads TGTGCCAGCAGCTTAGTCGAGGGGGCGGGAGCTTTCTTT. Protein product: CASSLVEGAGAFF.

J is TRBJ1-6 and V is TRBV9; perhaps TRBD1 as D (5 bases). With 4 bases removed from V and 9 bases from J, the gap between germline ends came to 17 bases. The CDR3 loop spans 15 amino acids. Per germline, CDR1 SGDLS and CDR2 YYNGEE. This CDR3 is CASSPGGELASPLHF. The CDR3 nucleotides read TGTGCCAGCAGCCCGGGGGGGGAGTTGGCTTCACCCCTCCACTTT.

V and J are TRBV7-9 and TRBJ2-3; TRBD2 matches 9 bases. After removal of 6 bases from V and 1 base from J, the junction contained 2 bases not matched to a gene. Germline V gene lookup returns CDR1 SEHNR and CDR2 FQNEAQ (reference sequence). This CDR3 spans 14 amino acids. The CDR3 region is CASRPSGGTDTQYF. CDR3 coding DNA: TGTGCCAGCAGACCTAGCGGGGGCACAGATACGCAGTATTTT. The whole variable domain, filled in from reference TRBV7-9 and TRBJ2-3, reads DTGVSQNPRHKITKRGQNVTFRCDPISEHNRLYWYRQTLGQGPEFLTYFQNEAQLEKSRLLSDRFSAERPKGSFSTLEIQRTEQGDSAMYLCASRPSGGTDTQYFGPGTRLTVL.

This clone was picked up one time. The CDR3 DNA follows: TGTGTAACGCTCCGGGACTCTCCATACGAGCAGTACGTC. Encoded protein: CVTLRDSPYEQYV. The rearrangement uses TRBV28 and TRBJ2-7; D is perhaps TRBD2 (6 bases). CDR1 MDHEN and CDR2 SYDVKM come from the germline V gene. This CDR3 is built from 13 residues.

This sequence joins TRBV27 and TRBJ2-7; D might be TRBD2 (6 bases). This CDR3 is built from 15 residues. Trimming took off 6 bases at V and 2 bases at J, with 17 bases between the two ends. The V gene's germline CDR1 is MNHEY and CDR2 SMNVEV (reference sequence). CDR3 residues: CASSLTRDWAYEQYV. CDR3 DNA sequence: TGTGCCAGCAGCCTAACTCGGGACTGGGCCTACGAGCAGTACGTC.

The V and J genes are TRBV9 and TRBJ2-3, with 13 nucleotides matching TRBD2. After removal of 0 bases from V and 4 bases from J, the junction contained 11 bases not matched to a gene. The CDR3 runs to 19 residues. Germline values: CDR1 SGDLS, CDR2 YYNGEE. This CDR3 is CASSVVGTSGGGIPDTQYF. The CDR3 DNA reads TGTGCCAGCAGCGTAGTTGGTACTAGCGGGGGGGGGATCCCAGATACGCAGTATTTT.

This chain connects TRBV7-2 to TRBJ1-2; 9 bases are a match to TRBD1. Germline lookup yields CDR1 SGHTA and CDR2 FQGNSA. The V and J ends lost 5 bases and 1 base, in that order; junction bases with no gene match: 8. This CDR3 has 16 amino acids. CDR3 DNA: TGTGCCAGCAGCGCAGAAAGGGACAGGGTTAACTATGGCTACACCTTC. Translation gives CASSAERDRVNYGYTF.

This clone has a single count. The chain recombines TRBV4-2 with TRBJ1-1; a possible D gene is TRBD1 (6 bases). The CDR3 is 14 residues long. Trimming took 6 bases from V and 6 from J, leaving 17 bases between them. Germline CDR1 is LGHNA and CDR2 is YNFKEQ. CDR3 sequence: CASSAGGAPAEAFF. The DNA of the CDR3 is TGTGCCAGCAGTGCGGGGGGCGCCCCGGCTGAAGCTTTCTTT.

V is TRBV19 and J is TRBJ1-1; D ambiguous. This CDR3 comprises 16 residues. V was trimmed by 1 base and J by 1 base, leaving 13 bases between them. Germline V gives CDR1 LNHDA, CDR2 SQIVND (reference sequence). CDR3 in amino acids: CASSIVDYPQNTEAFF. The CDR3 bases are TGTGCCAGTAGTATAGTGGACTACCCACAGAACACTGAAGCTTTCTTT.

The chain couples TRBV6-2 or TRBV6-3 to TRBJ2-7; no definite D call. V was cut by 4 bases and J by 3 bases, with 7 bases left in between. Germline values: CDR1 MNHEY, CDR2 SVGEGT. This CDR3 comprises 12 residues. The CDR3 region is CASSFGFYEQYF. Written as DNA, the CDR3 is TGTGCCAGCAGTTTCGGGTTCTACGAGCAGTACTTC.

The J gene is TRBJ2-3, the V gene TRBV6-5; TRBD2 matches at 7 bases. Germline CDR1 is MNHEY and CDR2 is SVGAGI. The CDR3 length is 13 residues. After removal of 11 bases from V and 3 bases from J, the junction contained 8 bases not matched to a gene. The CDR3 region has the DNA TGTGCCTTGGGGGGGTCCTGGACAGATACGCAGTATTTT. Protein product: CALGGSWTDTQYF.

The chain links TRBV30 to TRBJ2-5; possibly TRBD1 for D (6 bases). V lost 2 bases and J 5 bases, leaving 18 bases between the germline ends. CDR3 length: 15 amino acids. The germline CDR1 and CDR2 sequences are GTSNPN and SVGIG (reference sequence). CDR3 sequence: CAWSRVQGMRETQYF. The CDR3 nucleotides are TGTGCCTGGAGTAGGGTGCAGGGGATGAGGGAGACCCAGTACTTC.

To note about this clone: This specimen includes other DNA sequences encoding the same CDR3. As DNA, the CDR3 is TGTGCCAGCAGCCAAGCAGGGGGAAGCACTGAAGCTTTCTTT. Its translation is CASSQAGGSTEAFF. This chain links TRBV3-1 (or the pseudogene TRBV3-2) with TRBJ1-1, with 7 bases identical to TRBD1. Germline V lookup: CDR1 LGHDT, CDR2 YNNKEL (reference sequence). The CDR3 has 14 residues. The trim removed 1 base at V and 4 bases at J, leaving 3 bases unmatched.